This TCR beta chain appears in the sequencing data of a study of identifying expanded T cells in peripheral blood. Per the germline V gene, CDR1 is MNHEY and CDR2 is SMNVEV (reference sequence). The CDR3 is 13 residues long. V lost 5 bases and J 6 bases, leaving 11 bases between the germline ends. The protocol was immunoSEQ multiplex PCR, while the TCRdb copy is restricted to in-frame clones and leaves out a portion. The table includes 80,000 or so clones, 84% detected once. V gene TRBV27 combines with J gene TRBJ2-4, with D possibly called TRBD1 or TRBD2 (5 bases each). The material sequenced was blood. This TCR derives from a person between 18 and 75 years old in good health. For the CDR3, the DNA is TGTGCCAGCAGTAAACTAGGGGTAAACATTCAGTACTTC. Its protein is CASSKLGVNIQYF.